Shown below are 26 T cell receptor beta chains from a single sample sequenced in a study of shared clonotypes between healthy human individuals. Only in-frame clones appear in the TCRdb table, and some are missing; sequencing was by immunoSEQ multiplex PCR. The data show 2 million to 2.5 million clones, about nine tenths seen once. Input material: naive CD4+ T cells from PBMCs. Subset noted: CD45RA+ positively selected. The receptor set was obtained from a man younger than 30 in good health. Some clones in this sample may be carry-over from other donors' samples.

J is TRBJ2-1 and V is TRBV7-3, with a weak D call TRBD2 (6 bases). The germline gives CDR1 SGHTA, CDR2 FQGTGA. The CDR3 has 13 residues. Deletions cut 5 bases from V and 5 bases from J, with 10 bases between. Here the CDR3 DNA reads TGTGCCAGCAGCATAATAGCGGACAATGAGCAGTTCTTC. This gives the protein CASSIIADNEQFF.

This rearrangement joins TRBV6-5 to TRBJ2-7; no clear D. There are 15 residues in the CDR3. Between the trimmed V and J ends, which lost 2 bases and 0 bases, there was a span of 11 bases. Per germline, CDR1 MNHEY and CDR2 SVGAGI. Written as DNA, the CDR3 is TGTGCCAGCAGTTACGACTCAGGATTCTCCTACGAGCAGTACTTC. This gives the protein CASSYDSGFSYEQYF.

The V and J genes are TRBV5-6 and TRBJ2-7, with a possible D match to TRBD2 (7 bases). This CDR3 is built from 16 residues. The germline V gene has CDR1 SGHDT and CDR2 YYEEEE. The V end was cut by 4 bases, the J end by 1 base, with 18 bases between. CDR3 sequence reads: CASSQITGRGSYEQYF. CDR3 nucleotides: TGTGCCAGCAGCCAGATTACGGGGAGGGGGTCCTACGAGCAGTACTTC. Combining the CDR3 with reference TRBV5-6 and TRBJ2-7 gives the whole variable domain DAGVTQSPTHLIKTRGQQVTLRCSPKSGHDTVSWYQQALGQGPQFIFQYYEEEERQRGNFPDRFSGHQFPNYSSELNVNALLLGDSALYLCASSQITGRGSYEQYFGPGTRLTVT.

This clone was counted a single time. This chain links TRBV28 with TRBJ2-1, with D maybe TRBD2 (6 bases). Germline V gene data show CDR1 as MDHEN and CDR2 as SYDVKM. This CDR3 contains 15 residues. V was pared by 5 bases and J by 1 base, with 12 bases between. CDR3 coding DNA: TGTGCCAGCAGTGACGGGAGTAGGTCCTACAATGAGCAGTTCTTC. Translating gives CASSDGSRSYNEQFF. The whole variable domain, remainder taken from reference TRBV28 and TRBJ2-1, is DVKVTQSSRYLVKRTGEKVFLECVQDMDHENMFWYRQDPGLGLRLIYFSYDVKMKEKGDIPEGYSVSREKKERFSLILESASTNQTSMYLCASSDGSRSYNEQFFGPGTRLTVL.

The chain joins TRBV5-1 to TRBJ2-2; D not certain. V lost 0 bases, J lost 6 bases, and 18 bases lay in between. Germline V CDR1 and CDR2: SGHRS, YFSETQ. CDR3 length: 17 amino acids. CDR3 DNA: TGCGCCAGCAGCTTGGGGCCCGTTCTTGGTGGCGCCGGGGAGCTGTTTTTT. Translated: CASSLGPVLGGAGELFF. Using reference TRBV5-1 and TRBJ2-2 for the parts outside the CDR3, the full variable domain is KAGVTQTPRYLIKTRGQQVTLSCSPISGHRSVSWYQQTPGQGLQFLFEYFSETQRNKGNFPGRFSGRQFSNSRSEMNVSTLELGDSALYLCASSLGPVLGGAGELFFGEGSRLTVL.

The V gene is TRBV28, the J gene TRBJ1-1, with D perhaps matching TRBD1 (6 bases). Deletions cut 7 bases from V and 5 bases from J, with 17 bases between. CDR3 length: 14 residues. CDR1 is MDHEN, CDR2 SYDVKM, per germline. The CDR3 region has the DNA TGTGCCAGCACAGAGAGGAAGGGGGTGACTGAAGCTTTCTTT. It specifies CASTERKGVTEAFF.

This chain connects TRBV7-2 to TRBJ1-2, with D unresolved. The length of the CDR3 is 13 residues. V lost 1 base and J 4 bases, leaving 7 bases between the germline ends. Germline-derived CDR1 and CDR2 are SGHTA and FQGNSA. The CDR3 reads CASSLDLGYGYTF. The DNA for the CDR3 is TGTGCCAGCAGCTTAGATCTGGGCTATGGCTACACCTTC.

J is TRBJ1-2 and V is TRBV28, with 8 bases that match TRBD1. There are 14 residues in the CDR3. Germline-derived CDR1 and CDR2 are MDHEN and SYDVKM. Unmatched junction bases numbered 6, after V lost 5 bases and J lost 4 bases. CDR3: CASSPRGPFYGYTF. The CDR3 DNA sequence: TGTGCCAGCAGTCCCAGGGGGCCTTTCTATGGCTACACCTTC.

This clone was seen more than once but under ten times. The chain uses TRBV5-1 and TRBJ1-1; D may be TRBD1 (6 bases). V lost 6 bases to trimming and J lost 6 bases, with 18 bases between them. The CDR3 totals 14 residues. Germline CDR1 and CDR2: SGHRS and YFSETQ. For the CDR3, the DNA is TGCGCCAGCACCACGGGGGCTAGTACCCCTGAAGCTTTCTTT. Protein product: CASTTGASTPEAFF.

The chain carries TRBV30 and TRBJ2-1; D is unresolved. CDR1 is GTSNPN and CDR2 is SVGIG in the germline V gene (reference sequence). The CDR3 runs 13 residues. The germline V and J ends were trimmed by 0 bases and 9 bases, with 12 bases remaining between them. CDR3 sequence: CAWSVLSVPEQFF. CDR3 DNA sequence: TGTGCCTGGAGTGTACTATCCGTGCCTGAGCAGTTCTTC. The variable domain in full, with the rest retrieved from reference TRBV30 and TRBJ2-1, is SQTIHQWPATLVQPVGSPLSLECTVEGTSNPNLYWYRQAAGRGLQLLFYSVGIGQISSEVPQNLSASRPQDRQFILSSKKLLLSDSGFYLCAWSVLSVPEQFFGPGTRLTVL.

The chain has TRBV27 and TRBJ2-3, with 10 nucleotides matching TRBD1. Germline CDR1 is MNHEY and CDR2 is SMNVEV (reference sequence). Trimming took 2 bases from V and 4 from J; bases not matched to a gene: 15. The CDR3 runs to 19 residues. The CDR3 DNA reads TGTGCCAGCAGTTTAAGAGGGACAGGGGCCTTAATAGGGGCAGATACGCAGTATTTT. Translated: CASSLRGTGALIGADTQYF.

This chain links TRBV2 with TRBJ2-1; no clear D. The CDR3 is made up of 13 amino acids. From germline, CDR1 is SNHLY and CDR2 FYNNEI. V gave up 2 bases and J gave up 4 bases, with 6 bases separating them. The CDR3 bases are TGTGCCAGCAGTGAAAGGATATACAATGAGCAGTTCTTC. Encoded protein: CASSERIYNEQFF. The full variable domain, in which reference TRBV2 and TRBJ2-1 provide the parts outside the CDR3, is EPEVTQTPSHQVTQMGQEVILRCVPISNHLYFYWYRQILGQKVEFLVSFYNNEISEKSEIFDDQFSVERPDGSNFTLKIRSTKLEDSAMYFCASSERIYNEQFFGPGTRLTVL.

The chain has TRBV9 and TRBJ2-7; 7 nucleotides agree with TRBD1. Losses at the gene ends were 0 bases for V and 2 bases for J; bases not matched to a gene: 11. CDR1 and CDR2 (germline): SGDLS, YYNGEE. This CDR3 has 17 amino acids. CDR3 coding DNA: TGTGCCAGCAGCGTAGGGGTCCGAGAGGGGGCTCCCTACGAGCAGTACTTC. This gives the protein CASSVGVREGAPYEQYF.

The CDR3 loop is CASRDRAKTQETQYF. The DNA of the CDR3 is TGTGCCAGCAGGGACAGAGCAAAAACCCAAGAGACCCAGTACTTC. This chain uses TRBV7-8 with TRBJ2-5; perhaps TRBD1 as D (6 bases). The germline V and J ends were trimmed by 6 bases and 1 base, with 15 bases remaining between them. CDR1 SGHVS and CDR2 FQNEAQ come from the germline V gene. This CDR3 has 15 residues.

The chain carries TRBV30 and TRBJ2-6, with 7 bases aligning to TRBD2. Germline CDR1 reads GTSNPN; CDR2 reads SVGIG (reference sequence). J was trimmed by 0 bases and V by 5 bases; bases with no gene match: 10. The CDR3 loop spans 17 amino acids. CDR3 nucleotide sequence: TGTGCCTGGGGCTGGGGAGGGCACGTCTCTGGGGCCAACGTCCTGACTTTC. Translation: CAWGWGGHVSGANVLTF. Supplemented by reference TRBV30 and TRBJ2-6, the full variable domain reads SQTIHQWPATLVQPVGSPLSLECTVEGTSNPNLYWYRQAAGRGLQLLFYSVGIGQISSEVPQNLSASRPQDRQFILSSKKLLLSDSGFYLCAWGWGGHVSGANVLTFGAGSRLTVL.

The rearrangement joins TRBV7-9 to TRBJ2-3, with TRBD2 identical over 7 bases. Trimming took 4 bases from V and 5 from J; bases not matched to a gene: 9. Germline values: CDR1 SEHNR, CDR2 FQNEAQ (reference sequence). The CDR3 consists of 15 residues. The CDR3 DNA reads as TGTGCCAGCAGCTCACCTGCGGGAGTGGGAGATACGCAGTATTTT. Translated, it gives CASSSPAGVGDTQYF.

The sample holds one count of this clone. V usage is TRBV9 and J usage is TRBJ2-3, with 8 bases fitting TRBD1. The CDR3 has 16 residues. Germline CDR1 reads SGDLS; CDR2 reads YYNGEE. The junction had 14 bases not matched to a gene; V was cut back by 1 base and J by 10 bases. The CDR3, as DNA: TGTGCCAGCAGCGTAAGCCCGCAGGGGGCCCAAGAGGCGCAGTATTTT. Translating it yields CASSVSPQGAQEAQYF.

For this clone: The sample holds other DNA sequences that translate to the same CDR3. As DNA, the CDR3 is TGTGCCAGCTCCCCTAGACAGGGACGAGACACTGAAGCTTTCTTT. It translates to CASSPRQGRDTEAFF. The chain combines TRBV18 with TRBJ1-1, with 7 nucleotides matching TRBD1. Per the germline V gene, CDR1 is KGHSH and CDR2 is LQKENI. V lost 6 bases and J lost 3; bases outside the gene matches: 10. The CDR3 extends over 15 amino acids.

The J gene is TRBJ1-4, the V gene TRBV18, with unresolved D. The germline V gene has CDR1 KGHSH and CDR2 LQKENI. The V end lost 8 bases, the J end lost 0 bases, and 7 bases lay between the germline ends. The CDR3 has 13 amino acids. The CDR3 region has the DNA TGTGCCAGCAAGAGAGCAACTAATGAAAAACTGTTTTTT. Its translation is CASKRATNEKLFF.

The rearrangement joins TRBV2 to TRBJ1-5, with 11 nucleotides matching TRBD1. This CDR3 is built from 14 residues. Germline CDR1 is SNHLY and CDR2 is FYNNEI. J was trimmed by 6 bases and V by 7 bases; bases with no gene match: 5. CDR3: CASNGQGAGQPQHF. The CDR3 nucleotides are TGTGCCAGCAACGGACAGGGGGCGGGTCAGCCCCAGCATTTT.

This rearrangement joins TRBV7-9 to TRBJ1-1, with 10 bases that match TRBD1. This CDR3 comprises 16 residues. The germline gives CDR1 SEHNR, CDR2 FQNEAQ (reference sequence). Trimming took 5 bases from V and 4 from J; bases not matched to a gene: 10. The CDR3 DNA reads TGTGCCAGCAGCCAGTTGTTCCGGGACAGGGGCACTGAAGCTTTCTTT. Protein sequence: CASSQLFRDRGTEAFF.

This chain uses TRBV10-2 with TRBJ1-5; 10 positions agree with TRBD1. The CDR3 consists of 15 residues. Germline V gene lookup returns CDR1 WSHSY and CDR2 SAAADI. The V segment lost 6 bases and the J segment 3 bases; nucleotides outside the gene matches: 5. Here the CDR3 reads CASRSGTGVNQPQHF. CDR3 nucleotide sequence: TGCGCCAGCAGGTCCGGGACAGGGGTCAATCAGCCCCAGCATTTT.

The rearrangement joins TRBV11-3 to TRBJ2-7; D is possibly TRBD1 (6 bases). V was clipped by 5 bases and J by 2 bases, with 13 bases between them. The CDR3 is 14 amino acids. In germline, CDR1 is SGHNT, CDR2 YENEEA. The CDR3 loop is CASSEQGSTYEQYF. DNA for the CDR3: TGTGCCAGCAGCGAGCAGGGGTCTACCTACGAGCAGTACTTC.

This chain links TRBV27 with TRBJ2-3; 13 bases align to TRBD2. This CDR3 has 17 residues. With 6 bases clipped from V and 3 bases from J, the junction kept 9 bases outside the gene matches. Germline CDR1 is MNHEY and CDR2 is SMNVEV (reference sequence). The CDR3 sequence: CASSFARTSGGTDTQYF. In nucleotides, the CDR3 is TGTGCCAGCAGCTTCGCTCGGACTAGCGGGGGAACAGATACGCAGTATTTT.

This rearrangement joins TRBV25-1 to TRBJ2-3; 7 positions match TRBD1. The germline CDR1 and CDR2 sequences are MGHDK and SYGVNS. The CDR3 extends over 16 amino acids. Trimming took 3 bases from V and 5 from J; bases not matched to a gene: 11. CDR3 loop: CASSDHKQGRGDTQYF. CDR3 sequence (DNA): TGTGCCAGCAGTGACCATAAACAGGGGCGCGGAGATACGCAGTATTTT.

The chain recombines TRBV4-2 with TRBJ2-7, with D tentatively TRBD1 (5 bases). CDR1 LGHNA and CDR2 YNFKEQ come from the germline V gene. Trimming pared 0 bases from V and 8 bases from J, leaving 8 bases between. This CDR3 comprises 12 residues. Here the CDR3 DNA reads TGTGCCAGCAGCCAAGATCAGGGCCAGCAGTACTTC. Translating it yields CASSQDQGQQYF.